What follows are 20 T cell receptor beta chains derived from one specimen sequenced in a study of beta chain features in type 1 diabetes (dated by TCRdb to 2016 to 2019). No antigens are known for them. Results the study describes overall, beyond this receptor: Type 1 diabetes patients showed a moderate but significant shortening of TCRB CDR3 length in all four CD4+ subsets.

The method was the immunoSEQ multiplex PCR assay. The High Capacity cDNA Reverse Transcription Kit was used to reverse transcribe all of the isolated RNA, meaning that expressed TCRB transcripts were what got sequenced. TCRdb obtained this table from immuneACCESS and retained in-frame rearrangements with V and J assigned. These tables miss some clones; where compared with another copy, unresolved V genes account for less than half of the shortfall, and the remainder is unexplained. This sample holds roughly 340,000 clones; roughly 14% were observed only once. Roughly 0.015% of the sample belongs to the ten largest clones. The sample consisted of naive CD4+ T cells from blood. In light of the paper, this sample's cell subset or site label describes: true naive CD4+ T cells. The receptor set was obtained from a woman aged 18 to 35 with type 1 diabetes.

This clone was seen more than once but under ten times. V is TRBV5-1 and J is TRBJ2-2; 13 bases map to TRBD2. CDR3 length: 16 residues. J gave up 3 bases and V 3 bases, and 2 bases lay outside the gene matches. The germline V gene encodes CDR1 SGHRS and CDR2 YFSETQ. The CDR3: CASSSGLAGYTGELFF. DNA for the CDR3: TGCGCCAGCAGCTCGGGACTAGCGGGGTACACCGGGGAGCTGTTTTTT.

On this clone itself: This CDR3 is also generated by other DNA sequences in the sample. The rearrangement uses TRBV7-9 and TRBJ2-1, with 11 bases fitting TRBD2. The CDR3 has 15 amino acids. Germline trimming cut 6 bases from V and 4 bases from J; bases unmatched to any gene: 5. Germline CDR1 is SEHNR and CDR2 is FQNEAQ (reference sequence). CDR3 DNA sequence: TGTGCCAGCAGTCCTCGACTAGCGGGGTACAATGAGCAGTTCTTC. Translating gives CASSPRLAGYNEQFF. The full variable domain, rest sourced from reference TRBV7-9 and TRBJ2-1, is DTGVSQNPRHKITKRGQNVTFRCDPISEHNRLYWYRQTLGQGPEFLTYFQNEAQLEKSRLLSDRFSAERPKGSFSTLEIQRTEQGDSAMYLCASSPRLAGYNEQFFGPGTRLTVL.

This clone appeared a few times. The same CDR3 can be traced to other DNA sequences in this sample. The genes are TRBV7-2 and TRBJ1-5; D is uncertain. The CDR3 consists of 15 residues. CDR1 is SGHTA, CDR2 FQGNSA, per germline. The ends were cut back, 2 bases at V and 2 bases at J, with 10 bases in the middle. CDR3 protein: CASSLRMGGNQPQHF. CDR3 DNA: TGTGCCAGCAGCTTACGGATGGGAGGCAATCAGCCCCAGCATTTT.

This chain links TRBV7-9 with TRBJ2-2; 8 bases align to TRBD2. CDR3 length: 14 amino acids. Germline V gives CDR1 SEHNR, CDR2 FQNEAQ (reference sequence). The ends lost 5 bases at V and 5 bases at J; junction bases unmatched: 4. The CDR3 DNA reads TGTGCCAGCAGCGCGCGCGGGGGGACCGGGGAGCTGTTTTTT. Translating it yields CASSARGGTGELFF.

This clone has only a few counts. The chain links TRBV6-5 to TRBJ1-1; 7 bases align to TRBD1. V lost 6 bases to trimming and J lost 4 bases; unmatched junction nucleotides: 5. The CDR3 is 13 amino acids. CDR1 MNHEY and CDR2 SVGAGI come from the germline V gene. The CDR3 DNA follows: TGTGCCAGCAGACCAGGGGGAGGCACTGAAGCTTTCTTT. Protein product: CASRPGGGTEAFF.

The chain carries TRBV9 and TRBJ2-1; a weak D match, TRBD2 (7 bases). The V end lost 4 bases, the J end lost 0 bases, and 20 bases lay between the germline ends. In germline, CDR1 is SGDLS, CDR2 YYNGEE. The CDR3 consists of 18 residues. The CDR3 DNA reads as TGTGCCAGCAGCTCAAGGGGGGGGGCCGCGAGCTCCTACAATGAGCAGTTCTTC. Translating gives CASSSRGGAASSYNEQFF.

The chain carries TRBV6-6 and TRBJ2-7; TRBD2 matches at 12 bases. This CDR3 is 16 amino acids long. Germline CDR1 MNHNY, CDR2 SVGAGI (reference sequence). The trim removed 0 bases at V and 7 bases at J, leaving 7 bases unmatched. CDR3 region: CASSYSMLAGGPEQYF. In nucleotides, the CDR3 is TGTGCCAGCAGTTACTCAATGCTAGCGGGAGGGCCAGAGCAGTACTTC.

The genes are TRBV7-9 and TRBJ2-3; 12 bases are a match to TRBD2. The CDR3 covers 15 residues. V shed 7 bases and J 4 bases; nucleotides not matched to a gene: 6. Germline CDR1 reads SEHNR; CDR2 reads FQNEAQ (reference sequence). CDR3 in amino acids: CASTMTSGSADTQYF. CDR3 in DNA: TGTGCCAGCACTATGACTAGCGGGAGTGCAGATACGCAGTATTTT.

This clone was counted only a few times. The chain joins TRBV9 to TRBJ2-5; possible D gene TRBD2, 6 bases. The V gene's germline CDR1 is SGDLS and CDR2 YYNGEE. CDR3 length: 13 amino acids. V shed 4 bases and J shed 5 bases, with 12 bases lying between them. Here the CDR3 reads CASSTTSRETQYF. For the CDR3, the DNA is TGTGCCAGCAGCACGACTAGTCGGGAGACCCAGTACTTC.

The gene calls are TRBV27 and TRBJ2-1; D remains unclear. V lost 3 bases and J 5 bases, leaving 14 bases between the germline ends. Germline V gene sequence: CDR1 MNHEY, CDR2 SMNVEV (reference sequence). This CDR3 has 15 amino acids. CDR3 DNA sequence: TGTGCCAGCAGTTTCGTCCTAGTCCCTAACAATGAGCAGTTCTTC. Amino acid sequence: CASSFVLVPNNEQFF.

This clone was seen a few times. The genes are TRBV7-9 and TRBJ1-5; possibly TRBD1 for D (6 bases). The germline CDR1 and CDR2 sequences are SEHNR and FQNEAQ (reference sequence). The CDR3 sequence is 13 residues long. V lost 4 bases to trimming and J lost 2 bases, with 6 bases between them. Here the CDR3 reads CASSWTGNQPQHF. The DNA of the CDR3 is TGTGCCAGCAGCTGGACAGGCAATCAGCCCCAGCATTTT.

This clone came up a few times. This chain uses TRBV7-2 with TRBJ2-1; D uncertain. The CDR3 contains 15 residues. In germline, CDR1 is SGHTA, CDR2 FQGNSA. V lost 0 bases, J lost 6 bases, and 12 bases lay in between. The CDR3 DNA reads as TGTGCCAGCAGCTTAGCGAGTCGTGTCCTCAATGAGCAGTTCTTC. As protein: CASSLASRVLNEQFF.

J is TRBJ2-1 and V is TRBV28; 10 bases line up with TRBD2. Germline values: CDR1 MDHEN, CDR2 SYDVKM. CDR3 length equals 14 residues. Trimming at V came to 4 bases and at J to 6 bases, leaving 3 bases not matched to a gene. The CDR3: CASSSSGSLNEQFF. The CDR3 nucleotides read TGTGCCAGCAGTTCTAGCGGGAGTCTCAATGAGCAGTTCTTC.

This clone was observed a few times. This rearrangement joins TRBV25-1 to TRBJ2-2, with D possibly TRBD1 on 6 matching bases. The CDR3 runs 16 residues. Germline-derived CDR1 and CDR2 are MGHDK and SYGVNS. The V and J ends lost 5 bases and 0 bases respectively, with 13 bases between them. The CDR3 DNA reads as TGTGCCAGCAGTAACTCCGGGACATCGAACACCGGGGAGCTGTTTTTT. Translation: CASSNSGTSNTGELFF.

V gene TRBV19 combines with J gene TRBJ1-2, with TRBD1 matching over 8 bases. Germline lookup yields CDR1 LNHDA and CDR2 SQIVND (reference sequence). The CDR3 extends over 16 amino acids. Germline trimming cut 3 bases from V and 7 bases from J; bases unmatched to any gene: 13. The CDR3 DNA reads as TGTGCCAGTAGTATTCTCACCCCAACAGGGGGACGTGGCTACACCTTC. This sequence encodes CASSILTPTGGRGYTF.

This clone was seen a few times. The V and J genes are TRBV18 and TRBJ2-5; D possibly corresponds to TRBD2 (6 bases). Trimming cost V 6 bases and J 9 bases, with 20 bases left between them. The CDR3 contains 14 residues. The germline V gene encodes CDR1 KGHSH and CDR2 LQKENI. The CDR3 DNA reads as TGTGCCAGCTCGCCTGGAAGCGGGCGGGATTCCCAGTACTTC. Its protein is CASSPGSGRDSQYF.

This clone was seen only a few times. V is TRBV11-2 and J is TRBJ2-1, with 9 bases identical to TRBD2. The length of the CDR3 is 19 residues. The germline V gene encodes CDR1 SGHAT and CDR2 FQNNGV. J gave up 10 bases and V 4 bases, and 23 bases lay outside the gene matches. The CDR3 here is CASSSLLSRSAGGLFEQFF. The CDR3 DNA sequence: TGTGCCAGCAGCTCCTTATTAAGTAGGAGCGCGGGAGGGCTATTCGAGCAGTTCTTC.

This chain links TRBV10-3 with TRBJ2-5; TRBD2 agrees at 7 bases. Trimming took 6 bases from V and 0 from J; bases not matched to a gene: 4. Germline CDR1 ENHRY, CDR2 SYGVKD. The CDR3 spans 14 residues. The CDR3 coding sequence is TGTGCCATCAGAACTAGCGTAGACCAAGAGACCCAGTACTTC. Protein product: CAIRTSVDQETQYF.

This sequence joins TRBV5-1 and TRBJ2-5; no clear D. The closer fit of TRBJ2-7 to the DNA end suggests the J call may be wrong. CDR3 length equals 12 residues. In germline, CDR1 is SGHRS, CDR2 YFSETQ. In DNA, the CDR3 is TGCGCCAGCAGCTTGGTCGGAGCCGAGCAGTACTTC. Its protein is CASSLVGAEQYF.

The V call is TRBV29-1, the J call TRBJ2-7; 7 bases fit TRBD2. V lost 4 bases and J lost 3; bases outside the gene matches: 3. The CDR3 consists of 12 residues. Germline loops: CDR1 SQVTM, CDR2 ANQGSEA. CDR3 coding DNA: TGCAGCGTTGGACTAGCTGGCTACGAGCAGTACTTC. This translates into CSVGLAGYEQYF.